One sample yielded the 4 T cell receptor beta chains listed below, sequenced in a study of blood T cells in healthy people across ages. The use of a sample-barcoded 5' primer and a J-beta primer mix characterized a second PCR of roughly 6 to 11 cycles. Via MiXCR, TCRdb re-called the 5' RACE reads, giving one row per CDR3 protein. Here the sample spans 270,000 or so distinct CDR3 sequences, 27% being singletons. The specimen sequenced was blood. Receptors originate from a woman between 65 and 79 years old in good health.

To note about this clonotype: Germline and junction disagree at one end, which may indicate a read error. The chain is built from TRBV12-3 or TRBV12-4 and TRBJ2-7; no clear D. The length of the CDR3 is 12 residues. The CDR3 reads CASKQSSHEQYF. As DNA, the CDR3 is TGTGCCAGCAAACAGTCCTCCCACGAGCAGTACTTC.

This clonotype has only a few counts. V and J are TRBV7-8 and TRBJ2-5; 13 bases map to TRBD2. There are 16 residues in the CDR3. With V trimmed by 4 bases and J by 5 bases, 7 bases remained unmatched. Germline V CDR1 and CDR2: SGHVS, FQNEAQ. CDR3 DNA: TGTGCCAGCAGCTATGGACTAGCGGGAGTCAGGGAGACCCAGTACTTC. Residues: CASSYGLAGVRETQYF.

CDR3 region: CASRLAGGPGKNIQYF. The DNA for the CDR3 is TGTGCCTCACGGCTAGCGGGAGGGCCGGGCAAAAACATTCAGTACTTC. The chain combines TRBV2 with TRBJ2-4; 12 bases fit TRBD2. The CDR3 loop spans 16 amino acids. Germline V gene data show CDR1 as SNHLY and CDR2 as FYNNEI. J gave up 3 bases and V 11 bases, and 11 bases lay outside the gene matches.

Only a few counts were recorded for this clonotype. The CDR3 bases are TGTGCCAGCAGCTCTGACAGGGGGAACACTGAAGCTTTCTTT. This translates into CASSSDRGNTEAFF. The V and J genes are TRBV5-6 and TRBJ1-1, with TRBD1 identical over 8 bases. V shed 3 bases, J shed 1 base, and the junction held 2 bases outside the gene matches. The CDR3 spans 14 residues. CDR1 and CDR2 (germline): SGHDT, YYEEEE.